Presented here are 22 T cell receptor beta chains from one specimen sequenced in a study of blood T cell repertoires in COVID-19. Method: immunoSEQ multiplex PCR; TCRdb's copy keeps in-frame clones and lacks some. The repertoire has approximately 94,000 clones, more than 75% of them found once; the top ten carry more than 10%. The sample comprised peripheral blood. These receptors all come from a human donor in a cohort sampled during active COVID-19.

Details on this clone: Sequence at one end of the junction differs from germline and may be a read error. The chain joins TRBV3-1 (or the pseudogene TRBV3-2) to TRBJ2-4; TRBD2 matches at 12 bases. Germline CDR1 and CDR2: LGHDT and YNNKEL (reference sequence). CDR3 length: 13 residues. The CDR3 DNA reads as TGTGCCAGCAGCCAAGGCGGGGCTAGCGGGGGGGCCTTC. Translation: CASSQGGASGGAF.

With regard to this clone: This CDR3 is also generated by other DNA sequences in the sample. The rearrangement links TRBV18 to TRBJ1-1, with a weak D call TRBD1 (6 bases). V was shortened by 6 bases and J by 1 base, with 9 bases between the two germline ends. CDR1 and CDR2 (germline): KGHSH, LQKENI. This CDR3 contains 13 residues. The CDR3 sequence: CASSSGQNTEAFF. DNA for the CDR3: TGTGCCAGCTCCTCGGGACAGAACACTGAAGCTTTCTTT.

The chain carries TRBV6-6 and TRBJ2-7; weak D call: TRBD1 (5 bases). Trimming pared 3 bases from V and 3 bases from J, leaving 9 bases between. CDR1 is MNHNY, CDR2 SVGAGI, per germline (reference sequence). This CDR3 has 13 residues. The CDR3 loop reads CASSYGHNYEQYF. The CDR3 coding sequence is TGTGCCAGCAGTTATGGACACAACTACGAGCAGTACTTC.

This clone was recorded a few times. The chain uses TRBV18 and TRBJ2-6; TRBD1 agrees at 8 bases. J gave up 3 bases and V 3 bases, and 10 bases lay outside the gene matches. Germline CDR1 reads KGHSH; CDR2 reads LQKENI. The CDR3 is 18 amino acids. The CDR3 nucleotides are TGTGCCAGCTCACCGGCCGGACAGGGTTTAAGTGGGGCCAACGTCCTGACTTTC. It codes for CASSPAGQGLSGANVLTF.

V gene TRBV7-2 combines with J gene TRBJ1-2; TRBD1 agrees at 7 bases. Germline V gene sequence: CDR1 SGHTA, CDR2 FQGNSA. Trimming cost V 1 base and J 6 bases; bases outside gene matches: 14. This CDR3 comprises 17 residues. CDR3 loop: CASSLGSRGGQLNGYTF. DNA for the CDR3: TGTGCCAGCAGCTTAGGATCCCGGGGGGGACAGTTGAATGGCTACACCTTC.

This clone was seen only a few times. The rearrangement uses TRBV5-1 and TRBJ2-3, with 8 positions matching TRBD2. J gave up 1 base and V 5 bases, and 6 bases lay outside the gene matches. The CDR3 extends over 15 amino acids. From germline, CDR1 is SGHRS and CDR2 YFSETQ. The CDR3 region is CASSTGAGGTDTQYF. For the CDR3, the DNA is TGCGCCAGCAGTACCGGAGCGGGAGGCACAGATACGCAGTATTTT.

The chain is built from TRBV10-3 and TRBJ1-2; D unclear. The CDR3 contains 13 residues. The V gene's germline CDR1 is ENHRY and CDR2 SYGVKD. V lost 0 bases and J 4 bases, leaving 6 bases between the germline ends. The CDR3 loop reads CAISESGSYGYTF. The CDR3 region has the DNA TGTGCCATCAGTGAGTCTGGGAGCTATGGCTACACCTTC.

The chain carries TRBV6-2 or TRBV6-3 and TRBJ2-1, with 9 bases fitting TRBD2. Germline lookup yields CDR1 MNHEY and CDR2 SVGEGT. The CDR3 has 17 amino acids. V dropped 5 bases and J dropped 7; count of bases not matched to a gene: 15. The CDR3 nucleotides are TGTGCCAGCAGTAGCGAGAATCTAGCGGGATCAGTAAATGAGCAGTTCTTC. Translated: CASSSENLAGSVNEQFF.

V is TRBV6-6 and J is TRBJ1-2; 9 nucleotides agree with TRBD1. This CDR3 contains 14 residues. The V gene end was trimmed by 5 bases and the J gene end by 2 bases; junction bases not matched to a gene: 3. From germline, CDR1 is MNHNY and CDR2 SVGAGI (reference sequence). The CDR3 sequence is CASSQGQGNYGYTF. DNA for the CDR3: TGTGCCAGCAGTCAAGGACAGGGGAACTATGGCTACACCTTC.

This clone was picked up one time. This rearrangement joins TRBV27 to TRBJ2-1; 8 nucleotides align to TRBD1. Germline V gene data show CDR1 as MNHEY and CDR2 as SMNVEV (reference sequence). J lost 2 bases, V lost 7 bases, and 4 bases had no gene match. CDR3 length: 14 amino acids. The CDR3 spells CASTRDRTYNEQFF. In DNA form, the CDR3 reads TGTGCCAGCACCCGGGACAGGACCTACAATGAGCAGTTCTTC.

The chain couples TRBV6-5 to TRBJ1-6; unclear D gene. Trimming shortened V by 0 bases and J by 4 bases, and 7 bases separated the two germline ends. This CDR3 spans 15 amino acids. Per germline, CDR1 MNHEY and CDR2 SVGAGI. The CDR3 here is CASSYSGRYNSPLHF. The CDR3 DNA reads as TGTGCCAGCAGTTACTCGGGCAGATATAATTCACCCCTCCACTTT.

In this sample, this clone turned up once. The chain recombines TRBV19 with TRBJ1-1; D gene unclear. The CDR3 loop spans 14 amino acids. The ends were cut back, 3 bases at V and 0 bases at J, with 8 bases in the middle. Per the germline V gene, CDR1 is LNHDA and CDR2 is SQIVND (reference sequence). The CDR3 DNA follows: TGTGCCAGTAGTATCGGAGGGATGAACACTGAAGCTTTCTTT. Translation gives CASSIGGMNTEAFF.

V gene TRBV7-2 combines with J gene TRBJ2-1; a weak D match, TRBD2 (6 bases). CDR1 is SGHTA, CDR2 FQGNSA, per germline. The CDR3 contains 13 residues. The V end was cut by 8 bases, the J end by 6 bases, with 14 bases between. The CDR3 reads CASSGRSSNEQFF. The CDR3 nucleotides read TGTGCCAGCTCCGGGAGATCGAGCAATGAGCAGTTCTTC.

Written as DNA, the CDR3 is TGTGCCTGGAGCAATGGACTAGCGGCAAGAGATACGCAGTATTTT. Amino acids: CAWSNGLAARDTQYF. This chain connects TRBV30 to TRBJ2-3; 10 bases are shared with TRBD2. The CDR3 consists of 15 residues. CDR1 and CDR2 from the germline V gene are GTSNPN and SVGIG (reference sequence). V lost 3 bases to trimming and J lost 5 bases; unmatched junction nucleotides: 8.

This clone was seen once. V and J are TRBV29-1 and TRBJ2-7; 7 positions match TRBD1. Germline values: CDR1 SQVTM, CDR2 ANQGSEA. The V gene end was trimmed by 7 bases and the J gene end by 3 bases; junction bases not matched to a gene: 3. The CDR3 is 11 amino acids. This CDR3 is CSARQGYEQYF. The DNA of the CDR3 is TGCAGCGCAAGACAGGGCTACGAGCAGTACTTC.

The genes are TRBV18 and TRBJ1-1, with TRBD1 matching 7 bases. The CDR3 runs 14 residues. The V gene's germline CDR1 is KGHSH and CDR2 LQKENI. J lost 4 bases, V lost 3 bases, and 5 bases had no gene match. For the CDR3, the DNA is TGTGCCAGCTCACCCCTACAGGGGATCACTGAAGCTTTCTTT. Protein product: CASSPLQGITEAFF. Full variable domain (missing parts from reference TRBV18 and TRBJ1-1): NAGVMQNPRHLVRRRGQEARLRCSPMKGHSHVYWYRQLPEEGLKFMVYLQKENIIDESGMPKERFSAEFPKEGPSILRIQQVVRGDSAAYFCASSPLQGITEAFFGQGTRLTVV.

The rearrangement uses TRBV7-9 and TRBJ2-7; D possibly corresponds to TRBD1 (6 bases). In germline, CDR1 is SEHNR, CDR2 FQNEAQ (reference sequence). Deletions cut 3 bases from V and 3 bases from J, with 12 bases between. The CDR3 extends over 14 amino acids. CDR3 in amino acids: CASSLTTGFYEQYF. The CDR3 DNA reads TGTGCCAGCAGCTTGACGACAGGTTTCTACGAGCAGTACTTC.

The chain has TRBV3-1 (or the pseudogene TRBV3-2) and TRBJ1-3; D remains unclear. Trimming took 1 base from V and 3 from J, leaving 7 bases between them. Germline CDR1 is LGHDT and CDR2 is YNNKEL (reference sequence). The CDR3 runs to 14 residues. The CDR3 DNA is TGTGCCAGCAGCCAAGCTCGAGTTGGAAACACCATATATTTT. This encodes CASSQARVGNTIYF.

This clone was detected once. The rearrangement uses TRBV5-1 and TRBJ2-2; D may be TRBD1 (5 bases). V lost 4 bases to trimming and J lost 1 base, with 5 bases between them. There are 13 residues in the CDR3. The germline CDR1 and CDR2 sequences are SGHRS and YFSETQ. The CDR3 bases are TGCGCCAGCAGCAGGGGGAACACCGGGGAGCTGTTTTTT. This sequence encodes CASSRGNTGELFF.

This chain connects TRBV12-3 or TRBV12-4 to TRBJ1-2, with TRBD1 matching over 7 bases. The J segment lost 13 bases and the V segment lost 5 bases, leaving 7 bases of the junction unmatched. The CDR3 length is 11 residues. The CDR3 sequence: CASSGRQGGTF. As DNA, the CDR3 is TGTGCCAGCAGTGGGCGACAGGGAGGCACCTTC.

The chain joins TRBV4-1 to TRBJ2-3; D not resolved. V lost 0 bases, J lost 5 bases, and 12 bases lay in between. The V gene's germline CDR1 is MGHRA and CDR2 YSYEKL. This CDR3 has 15 residues. The CDR3 region is CASSQEGRRQDTQYF. CDR3 coding DNA: TGCGCCAGCAGCCAAGAGGGCCGCCGCCAAGATACGCAGTATTTT.

The rearrangement joins TRBV6-5 to TRBJ1-2, with 9 positions matching TRBD1. J was trimmed by 5 bases and V by 6 bases; bases with no gene match: 7. The V gene's germline CDR1 is MNHEY and CDR2 SVGAGI. The CDR3 sequence is 14 residues long. This CDR3 reads CASSRRDRVYGYTF. The CDR3 bases are TGTGCCAGCAGCCGCCGGGACAGGGTATATGGCTACACCTTC.